This TCR beta chain came from a study of shared clonotypes between healthy human individuals. Study outcomes and limitations: Sharing across four donors was highest in naive CD4 (approximately 5%) and lowest in memory CD8 (0.4%). Even with large depth, rarefaction showed that sorted-subset sequencing was incomplete.

The assay was run at deep level. Profiled with immunoSEQ multiplex PCR; TCRdb holds only in-frame clones, not every one. The table has roughly 550,000 clones, about 95% seen once. The naive CD8 population came from CD45RO-negative cells selected for CCR7, without terminally differentiated effector memory CD45RA+ cells. Trimming stripped 3 bases from V and 0 bases from J, with 15 bases between. CDR3 length: 16 residues. Looked up from germline, CDR1 is MDHEN and CDR2 is SYDVKM. This clone was seen once. Its cognate antigen is unknown. The sequenced material came from naive CD8+ T cells sorted from blood. The sequence was obtained from a woman in her thirties in good health. V and J are TRBV28 and TRBJ2-7, with D possibly being TRBD2 (6 bases). CDR3 coding DNA: TGTGCCAGCAGTTTTTTGTTCAGGGAGGCCTCCTACGAGCAGTACTTC. This translates into CASSFLFREASYEQYF. Full variable domain (outside the CDR3, taken from reference TRBV28 and TRBJ2-7): DVKVTQSSRYLVKRTGEKVFLECVQDMDHENMFWYRQDPGLGLRLIYFSYDVKMKEKGDIPEGYSVSREKKERFSLILESASTNQTSMYLCASSFLFREASYEQYFGPGTRLTVT.